This is a list of T cell receptor beta chains from one sample in a study of T cells in Graves' hyperthyroidism and ophthalmopathy. TCRdb independently ran MiXCR on the multiplex PCR reads; one entry per CDR3 protein. The sample yields 360,000 or so distinct CDR3 sequences, around 18% seen once. The sequenced sample consisted of blood. These receptors all come from a woman aged 40 to 55 with Graves' ophthalmopathy. Each CDR3 is given with its conserved first and last residue. D genes are given only for firm matches. Expanded clones get a size class; other rows say once, few or many, or leave the size out.

length: 14; size: many; D: -; J: TRBJ1-1; V: TRBV28; DNA: TGTGCCAGCAGCCTCGCAGGAGGTCACACTGAAGCTTTCTTT; CDR3: CASSLAGGHTEAFF
length: 16; size: few; D: TRBD1; J: TRBJ2-2; V: TRBV18; DNA: TGTGCCAGCTCACCACAGCAGGGGGTGAACACCGGGGAGCTGTTTTTT; CDR3: CASSPQQGVNTGELFF
length: 14; size: many; D: TRBD1; J: TRBJ1-1; V: TRBV28; DNA: TGTGCCAGCAGGGAAACAGGGGGATACACTGAAGCTTTCTTT; CDR3: CASRETGGYTEAFF
length: 15; size: many; D: -; J: TRBJ2-7; V: TRBV6-1; DNA: TGTGCCAGCAGTGAATTAGGTGCAGGGAACCTCGAGCAGTACTTC; CDR3: CASSELGAGNLEQYF
length: 14; size: many; D: TRBD1; J: TRBJ1-1; V: TRBV19; DNA: TGTGCCAGTAGCGAGACAGGGTTGAGCACTGAAGCTTTCTTT; CDR3: CASSETGLSTEAFF
length: 14; size: -; D: TRBD1; J: TRBJ2-7; V: TRBV9; DNA: TGTGCCAGCAGCGTAGGGGACAGTAAGAACGGGCAGTACTTC; CDR3: CASSVGDSKNGQYF
length: 16; size: many; D: TRBD1; J: TRBJ2-2; V: TRBV11-3; DNA: TGTGCCAGCAGCTCTCCGACAGGGGGATACACCGGGGAGCTGTTTTTT; CDR3: CASSSPTGGYTGELFF
length: 15; size: many; D: -; J: TRBJ2-2; V: TRBV28; DNA: TGTGCCAGCAGTTTAGCGGGACTGAACACCGGGGAGCTGTTTTTT; CDR3: CASSLAGLNTGELFF
length: 14; size: -; D: -; J: TRBJ2-5; V: TRBV7-2; DNA: TGTGCCAGCAGCTTACGGACAGGGAGGGTGACCCAGTACTTC; CDR3: CASSLRTGRVTQYF
length: 15; size: many; D: TRBD1; J: TRBJ1-5; V: TRBV30; DNA: TGTGCCTGGGGCTCCGGGACAGGGCACAATCAGCCCCAGCATTTT; CDR3: CAWGSGTGHNQPQHF
length: 18; size: many; D: TRBD1; J: TRBJ1-1; V: TRBV7-2; DNA: TGTGCCAGCAGCTCTCAACCGGGACAGGGCCGGGGACACACTGAAGCTTTCTTT; CDR3: CASSSQPGQGRGHTEAFF
length: 14; size: many; D: TRBD2; J: TRBJ2-7; V: TRBV19; DNA: TGTGCCAGTAGTGGGGGGGAAACCCACCACGAGCAGTACTTC; CDR3: CASSGGETHHEQYF
length: 14; size: many; D: -; J: TRBJ1-2; V: TRBV30; DNA: TGTGCCTGGAGTCCCCGGGCCGTGAACTATGGCTACACCTTC; CDR3: CAWSPRAVNYGYTF
length: 14; size: many; D: -; J: TRBJ2-7; V: TRBV15; DNA: TGTGCCACCAGCCGCGGGGCAGGGTCCTACGAGCAGTACTTC; CDR3: CATSRGAGSYEQYF
length: 13; size: many; D: -; J: TRBJ1-1; V: TRBV19; DNA: TGTGCCAGTAGTACCGGGCTGACATCTGAAGCTTTCTTT; CDR3: CASSTGLTSEAFF
length: 15; size: many; D: TRBD2; J: TRBJ2-2; V: TRBV7-8; DNA: TGTGCCAGCAGCTTAGAGGGTACTAGCGGGAGGGAGCTGTTTTTT; CDR3: CASSLEGTSGRELFF
length: 15; size: many; D: -; J: TRBJ1-5; V: TRBV28; DNA: TGTGCCGGCAGTTTTAGCCTTTTACCCAATCAGCCCCAGCATTTT; CDR3: CAGSFSLLPNQPQHF
length: 16; size: many; D: -; J: TRBJ2-7; V: TRBV27; DNA: TGTGCCAGCAGTTTAAACGGACGCGAAAGCTCCTACGAGCAGTACTTC; CDR3: CASSLNGRESSYEQYF
length: 17; size: many; D: -; J: TRBJ1-1; V: TRBV10-3; DNA: TGTGCCATCAGTGCCGGCACAGGGATGGGTTTGAACACTGAAGCTTTCTTT; CDR3: CAISAGTGMGLNTEAFF
length: 14; size: -; D: TRBD1; J: TRBJ1-5; V: TRBV6-1; DNA: TGTGCCAGCAGAGGACAGGGGGCGGTTCAGCCCCAGCATTTT; CDR3: CASRGQGAVQPQHF
length: 12; size: -; D: -; J: TRBJ1-1; V: TRBV5-1; DNA: TGCGCCAGCAGCTTGGTAGGGTCCGGAGCTTTCTTT; CDR3: CASSLVGSGAFF
length: 15; size: -; D: -; J: TRBJ2-7; V: TRBV4-1; DNA: TGCGCCAGCAGCCAGGAAACAGGGTTGTCCTACGAGCAGTACTTC; CDR3: CASSQETGLSYEQYF
length: 15; size: -; D: -; J: TRBJ2-7; V: TRBV2; DNA: TGTGCCAGCAGTCCGGGGGGCGGGGTCCTTCGCGGGCAGTACTTC; CDR3: CASSPGGGVLRGQYF
length: 16; size: many; D: TRBD2; J: TRBJ2-7; V: TRBV10-3; DNA: TGTGCCATCAGTGAAGGCGGGAACAGCGGGGGAAACGAGCAGTACTTC; CDR3: CAISEGGNSGGNEQYF
length: 15; size: many; D: -; J: TRBJ2-4; V: TRBV12-3/TRBV12-4; DNA: TGTGCCAGCAGTTTAAGGGGTCTAGCCAAAAACATTCAGTACTTC; CDR3: CASSLRGLAKNIQYF
length: 14; size: many; D: TRBD1; J: TRBJ1-1; V: TRBV12-3/TRBV12-4; DNA: TGTGCCAGCAGCCTGAGGGGGCATTCTTCTGAAGCTTTCTTT; CDR3: CASSLRGHSSEAFF
length: 12; size: many; D: -; J: TRBJ2-7; V: TRBV15; DNA: TGTGCCACCAGCAGAGTCGGCTACGAGCAGTACTTC; CDR3: CATSRVGYEQYF
length: 16; size: -; D: -; J: TRBJ2-5; V: TRBV28; DNA: TGTGCCAGCAGTTACTCGATGGAACAGGATGGAGAGACCCAGTACTTC; CDR3: CASSYSMEQDGETQYF
length: 16; size: -; D: -; J: TRBJ1-6; V: TRBV5-1; DNA: TGCGCCAGCAGGGCGGTTCTTCAGGGGACGAATTCACCCCTCCACTTT; CDR3: CASRAVLQGTNSPLHF
length: 17; size: many; D: -; J: TRBJ1-6; V: TRBV20-1; DNA: TGCAGTGCTAGTGCAGGAGGCGGGAGCTCCTATAATTCACCCCTCCACTTT; CDR3: CSASAGGGSSYNSPLHF
length: 15; size: -; D: TRBD1; J: TRBJ2-5; V: TRBV3-1; DNA: TGTGCCAGCAGCCAAACAGGGGGACTCCAAAAGACCCAGTACTTC; CDR3: CASSQTGGLQKTQYF
length: 14; size: many; D: -; J: TRBJ2-5; V: TRBV11-2; DNA: TGTGCCAGCAGCTTAGAAGGGGGAGGAGAGACCCAGTACTTC; CDR3: CASSLEGGGETQYF
length: 15; size: many; D: TRBD2; J: TRBJ2-2; V: TRBV11-3; DNA: TGTGCCAGCAGCATTAGCGGGAGAGGAGACGGGGAGCTGTTTTTT; CDR3: CASSISGRGDGELFF
length: 13; size: many; D: TRBD1; J: TRBJ2-7; V: TRBV19; DNA: TGTGCCAGTAGTATTACAGGGGTCTACGAGCAGTACTTC; CDR3: CASSITGVYEQYF
length: 15; size: many; D: TRBD2; J: TRBJ2-5; V: TRBV4-3; DNA: TGCGCCAGCAGCCAATCCATGCTAGCGGAAGAGACCCAGTACTTC; CDR3: CASSQSMLAEETQYF
length: 13; size: many; D: -; J: TRBJ1-1; V: TRBV19; DNA: TGTGCCAGCGGACAGTTAATGAACACTGAAGCTTTCTTT; CDR3: CASGQLMNTEAFF
length: 14; size: many; D: -; J: TRBJ1-1; V: TRBV12-3/TRBV12-4; DNA: TGTGCCAGCAGTCTAGGACGGGGAGGCACTGAAGCTTTCTTT; CDR3: CASSLGRGGTEAFF
length: 17; size: many; D: TRBD2; J: TRBJ2-5; V: TRBV9; DNA: TGTGCCAGCAGCGTAGGCAGTCCAGCGGGAGTTGGGGAGACCCAGTACTTC; CDR3: CASSVGSPAGVGETQYF
length: 15; size: many; D: -; J: TRBJ2-5; V: TRBV19; DNA: TGTGCCAGTAGTTTTCGGGGGAAGGGTCAAGAGACCCAGTACTTC; CDR3: CASSFRGKGQETQYF
length: 12; size: many; D: -; J: TRBJ1-1; V: TRBV12-3/TRBV12-4; DNA: TGTGCCAGCAGTTTCCCCGGTGCGGGAGCTTTCTTT; CDR3: CASSFPGAGAFF
length: 14; size: many; D: TRBD1; J: TRBJ1-1; V: TRBV7-9; DNA: TGTGCCAGCAGCCCTAGCCTCAGGGGGTCAGGAGCTTTCTTT; CDR3: CASSPSLRGSGAFF
length: 14; size: many; D: -; J: TRBJ2-7; V: TRBV6-2/TRBV6-3; DNA: TGTGCCAGCAGCTCAGCCCTGGCAGCCGAAGAGCAGTACTTC; CDR3: CASSSALAAEEQYF